This T cell receptor beta chain stems from a study of metastatic and nonmetastatic thyroid tumors. Across the whole study: Across peripheral blood and tumor or nodule tissue samples taken from malignant and benign thyroid patients, the repertoires were compared with one another.

V trimming: 2 bases; J trimming: 5 bases; junction bases outside the gene matches: 4. The CDR3 is 15 amino acids. Germline CDR1 and CDR2: SNHLY and FYNNEI. Study-level results: Reports indicated that malignant thyroid tumors showed significantly higher TCR beta diversity than benign nodules did, in blood and tumor.

Prior to thyroid surgery, none of the patients had received any treatment. In the authors' workflow: Using the CDR3 differences seen across clinicopathological groups, the authors built a distant-metastasis classifier for papillary thyroid cancer, which was meant to discriminate distant-metastatic patients. Using MiXCR, TCRdb re-called clones from the PCR reads. TCRdb, rather than the study authors, made the V and J calls. The sample has around 30,000 clones; roughly 13% are singletons. The sample holds many counts of this clone. What it binds is unknown. This sequence originates from a female donor with papillary thyroid cancer or a benign thyroid nodule (not recorded which). Some clones in this sample may be carry-over from other donors' samples. Sequencing was carried out using blood. V and J are TRBV2 and TRBJ1-2; 11 bases map to TRBD1. CDR3 residues: CASSETGTGGYGYTF. Written as DNA, the CDR3 is TGTGCCAGCAGTGAAACCGGGACAGGGGGGTATGGCTACACCTTC.